The T cell receptor (beta chain) described here comes from a study of blood T cell repertoires in COVID-19. Across the study: Italy, Spain and the United States were the sources of the convalescent and acute COVID-19 samples. PBMCs, B-cell-depleted T cells, or T cells were the source of the cDNA or gDNA that made up the material.

Authors' processing steps: Scientists estimated how many nucleated cells there were by amplifying reference gene primers. Method: immunoSEQ multiplex PCR; TCRdb's copy keeps in-frame clones and lacks some. The DNA gave D and trimming, while V, J and clone size come from that table. The sample lists around 180,000 clones, roughly 85% seen once, with about 11% in the top ten. The CDR3 covers 18 residues. The V gene's germline CDR1 is KGHSH and CDR2 LQKENI. V shed 4 bases and J 6 bases; nucleotides not matched to a gene: 10. The genes are TRBV18 and TRBJ2-1; 15 nucleotides align to TRBD2. Sequenced sample: peripheral blood. The sequence was collected from a woman older than 75 with active or convalescent COVID-19. CDR3 bases: TGTGCCAGCTCACACGGACTAGCGGGAGGGCTAGAAATCAATGAGCAGTTCTTC. This gives the protein CASSHGLAGGLEINEQFF.